This T cell receptor (beta chain) is from a study of T cells after yellow fever vaccination. This clonotype came up a few times. The antigen is not known. The authors made TCR cDNA by 5'RACE template switching, adding a universal primer site and UMIs. TCRdb redid the calling of the 5' RACE reads with MiXCR, one entry per CDR3 protein. The table has a few hundred thousand distinct CDR3 sequences, roughly a sixth seen once. The CDR3 covers 15 residues. V lost 3 bases and J lost 1, with 11 bases in between. The germline V gene has CDR1 KGHDR and CDR2 SFDVKD. General observations from the study: Reappearance after the booster was seen for most primary-vaccination clones, at roughly 96% CD4 and less than 90% CD8. The appearance of a small share of clonotypes in both CD4 and CD8 compartments was observed. Contaminants from the bulk population, in the form of abundant clonotypes, could be found in FACS-sorted repertoires.

The origin of this receptor is a man aged 18 to 30 who received the YFV17D yellow fever vaccine. V is TRBV24-1 and J is TRBJ2-5, with D perhaps matching TRBD1 (6 bases). Here the sequenced sample was PBMCs, taken before the yellow fever booster vaccination. Here the CDR3 DNA reads TGTGCCACCAGTGATGCGACAGGAGGCCAAGAGACCCAGTACTTC. Protein product: CATSDATGGQETQYF.